This T cell receptor (beta chain) stems from a study of early T cells in non-severe SARS-CoV-2 infection (dated by TCRdb to the early 2020s). In terms of the full investigation: Bulk RNA from unsorted whole blood was used for TCR sequencing, so alpha and beta chains could not be paired.

Receptors were amplified or captured by 5' RACE. Sequencing was carried out with a NextSeq 500. In the TCR library protocol, unique molecular identifiers were attached to individual cDNA molecules to correct for PCR bias and sequencing error. Sequencing covered both TCR alpha and beta chains, and within each sample the abundances of alpha and beta sequences were tightly co-correlated. Per the authors' processing: Decombinator V4 was used to annotate TCR sequences for V gene, J gene and CDR3. TCRs were defined as expanded if a significant change between any two time points was detected under a Poisson model with p below 0.0001. Abundances of TCRs were expressed as counts per million after normalisation to the total number of TCRs sequenced in each sample. MAIT TCRs were defined by TRAV1-2 paired with TRAJ12, TRAJ20 or TRAJ33, and iNKT TCRs by TRAV10 paired with TRAJ18. VDJdb, accessed 1 November 2021, was searched for CMV, EBV and SARS-CoV-2 annotated TCRs, with TCRs annotated for multiple antigens excluded. TCRdb reran the public reads through fastp at Q25 and MiXCR, keeping productive beta chains. Each record represents a unique CDR3 protein, reported with the most common genes and DNA among its rows. TCRdb's processing, not the authors' own work, is the source of the V and J calls. A total of over 45,000 distinct CDR3 sequences appear in this sample, 5.6% of them only once. The top ten clonotypes cover about 4.4% of the sample.

A case-control design nested within a healthcare worker cohort in London, UK, was used, with weekly nasopharyngeal swab PCR tests and blood sampling performed. Between 23 and 31 March 2020, the week of the UK lockdown, healthcare workers were enrolled and then followed up weekly for as long as 16 weeks. Compared with germline, V lacks 5 bases and J lacks 0 bases; bases without a gene match: 7. The CDR3 starts with the cysteine, ends with the phenylalanine, and has 14 residues. Of the read, only the CDR3 DNA is kept; its 42 bases are in frame from base 1. Per the germline V gene, SQVTM is the CDR1 and ANQGSEA is the CDR2. The paper's findings and limits, for the study overall: VDJdb matching was skewed toward anti-spike CD8 responses and likely underestimated virus-specific expansions, missing private and CD4 specificities.

This clonotype was detected many times. Its recognized antigen is unknown. No base-level quality is on record; no much larger clone is a single base apart. Sequences were obtained from whole blood. The chain links TRBV29-1 with TRBJ2-7; 7 bases in the junction line up with TRBD1. The TCR was taken from an adult who was a healthcare worker with PCR-confirmed SARS-CoV-2 infection or an uninfected control (not recorded which). The DNA sequence reads TGCAGCGTTTACCTGACAGGGAACTCCTACGAGCAGTACTTC. Translated, it reads CSVYLTGNSYEQYF.